The present T cell receptor beta chain was sequenced within a study of shared T cell receptors in the human thymus. TCRdb's table, derived via immunoSEQ multiplex PCR, lists solely in-frame clones and lacks some. Seen here are just under 550,000 clones, about 80% observed once, and the top ten hold 0.013%. This CDR3 is built from 16 residues. The V gene's germline CDR1 is SGHVS and CDR2 FNYEAQ. Trimming left V 6 bases short and J 0 bases short, with 17 bases between. These data also formed part of another study, on human thymus T cells. That work adds: Corrective heart surgery yielded the resections from which the thymus tissue came. Repertoires from thymus and blood appeared to show biased V and J gene usage.

The sequenced sample consisted of thymocytes. The chain carries TRBV7-6 and TRBJ2-5; D unresolved. This TCR was sampled from a boy under two years old with a congenital heart defect. For the CDR3, the DNA is TGTGCCAGCAGTCGAAGGTGTTGGAGAAACCAAGAGACCCAGTACTTC. Residues: CASSRRCWRNQETQYF.